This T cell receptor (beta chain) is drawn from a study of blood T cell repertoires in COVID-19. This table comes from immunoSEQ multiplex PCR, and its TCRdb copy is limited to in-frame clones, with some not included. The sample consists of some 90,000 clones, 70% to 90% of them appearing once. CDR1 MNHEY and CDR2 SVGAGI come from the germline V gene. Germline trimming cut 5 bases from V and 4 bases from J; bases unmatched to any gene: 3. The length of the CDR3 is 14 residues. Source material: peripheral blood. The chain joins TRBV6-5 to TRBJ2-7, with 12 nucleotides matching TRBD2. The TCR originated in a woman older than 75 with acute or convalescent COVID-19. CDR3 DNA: TGTGCCAGCAGTCGGACTAGCGGGGTTTACGAGCAGTACTTC. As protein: CASSRTSGVYEQYF.